The 7 T cell receptor beta chains listed next were all sequenced from one sample in a study of blood T cell repertoires in COVID-19. TCRdb's table, derived via immunoSEQ multiplex PCR, lists solely in-frame clones and lacks some. In the table there are about 82,000 clones, about 73% of which are singletons. The source material was peripheral blood. These receptors came from a man aged 55-75 years with COVID-19, enrolled during active disease.

This chain links TRBV7-3 with TRBJ2-7; 10 nucleotides align to TRBD1. This CDR3 has 15 amino acids. Per the germline V gene, CDR1 is SGHTA and CDR2 is FQGTGA. With 3 bases clipped from V and 2 bases from J, the junction kept 4 bases outside the gene matches. CDR3 in amino acids: CASSLGQGSPYEQYF. The CDR3 DNA sequence: TGTGCCAGCAGCTTGGGACAGGGGAGCCCCTACGAGCAGTACTTC.

The genes are TRBV27 and TRBJ1-5; no firm D call. Germline V gene lookup returns CDR1 MNHEY and CDR2 SMNVEV (reference sequence). Trimming removed 6 bases from V and 6 bases from J, with 12 bases in between. The length of the CDR3 is 13 residues. This chain's CDR3 is CASSQTLAQPQHF. The CDR3 DNA follows: TGTGCCAGCAGCCAGACATTGGCTCAGCCCCAGCATTTT.

This chain uses TRBV19 with TRBJ1-5; 7 bases map to TRBD1. V trimming: 5 bases; J trimming: 4 bases; junction bases outside the gene matches: 14. Germline V gene sequence: CDR1 LNHDA, CDR2 SQIVND (reference sequence). The CDR3 loop spans 17 amino acids. This chain's CDR3 is CASSPTTAGGRNQPQHF. CDR3 bases: TGTGCCAGTAGTCCCACAACGGCAGGGGGAAGAAATCAGCCCCAGCATTTT. Full variable domain (outside the CDR3, taken from reference TRBV19 and TRBJ1-5): DGGITQSPKYLFRKEGQNVTLSCEQNLNHDAMYWYRQDPGQGLRLIYYSQIVNDFQKGDIAEGYSVSREKKESFPLTVTSAQKNPTAFYLCASSPTTAGGRNQPQHFGDGTRLSIL.

J is TRBJ2-1 and V is TRBV19; tentatively, D is TRBD1 (6 bases). The germline V gene encodes CDR1 LNHDA and CDR2 SQIVND (reference sequence). Trimming took 5 bases from V and 0 from J, leaving 11 bases between them. CDR3 length: 15 residues. CDR3 protein: CASSSDRSSYNEQFF. The CDR3 DNA follows: TGTGCCAGTAGTTCTGACAGGAGCTCCTACAATGAGCAGTTCTTC.

The chain employs TRBV9 and TRBJ2-7; weak D call: TRBD2 (6 bases). Germline loops: CDR1 SGDLS, CDR2 YYNGEE. The V end was cut by 3 bases, the J end by 6 bases, with 13 bases between. The CDR3 is made up of 13 amino acids. The CDR3 DNA reads TGTGCCAGCAGCGGATTGACAGCGGGCGAGCAGTACTTC. Amino acids: CASSGLTAGEQYF. The full variable domain, completed using reference TRBV9 and TRBJ2-7, is DSGVTQTPKHLITATGQRVTLRCSPRSGDLSVYWYQQSLDQGLQFLIQYYNGEERAKGNILERFSAQQFPDLHSELNLSSLELGDSALYFCASSGLTAGEQYFGPGTRLTVT.

V gene TRBV5-5 combines with J gene TRBJ2-6; a weak D match, TRBD1 (5 bases). There are 16 residues in the CDR3. Per the germline V gene, CDR1 is SGHKS and CDR2 is YYEKEE (reference sequence). The germline V and J ends were trimmed by 4 bases and 0 bases, with 11 bases remaining between them. Here the CDR3 DNA reads TGTGCCAGCAGCCAGGTGGGGCGCTCTGGGGCCAACGTCCTGACTTTC. Translation: CASSQVGRSGANVLTF.

The rearrangement uses TRBV10-3 and TRBJ2-1; D is unresolved. V shed 6 bases and J shed 0 bases, with 6 bases lying between them. Germline V CDR1 and CDR2: ENHRY, SYGVKD. This CDR3 contains 13 residues. The CDR3 reads CAISPSSYNEQFF. CDR3 sequence (DNA): TGTGCCATCAGCCCGAGCTCCTACAATGAGCAGTTCTTC.